The clone carrying this T cell receptor (beta chain) showed up just a few times. Its specificity is not known. These data originate in a study of T cells after yellow fever vaccination. Germline V CDR1 and CDR2: SEHNR, FQNEAQ (reference sequence). The J segment lost 2 bases and the V segment lost 5 bases, leaving 7 bases of the junction unmatched. CDR3 size: 16 residues. Study-level results: The booster response re-showed most primary clones: about 96% CD4, around 87% CD8. Abundant bulk-population clonotypes could contaminate the FACS-sorted repertoires.

MiXCR, applied by TCRdb to the 5' RACE reads, yields one record per CDR3 protein. Of some 320,000 distinct CDR3 sequences listed, 8% to 10% were seen once; the top ten hold 15% to 20%. The sequenced sample was PBMCs, obtained on the day of the first yellow fever vaccination. The clonotype comes from a man aged 18 to 35 who received the YFV17D yellow fever vaccine. The V gene is TRBV7-9, the J gene TRBJ2-5; TRBD2 agrees at 11 bases. CDR3 nucleotides: TGTGCCAGCAGCCAACGACTAGCGGGAAGTCAAGAGACCCAGTACTTC. As protein: CASSQRLAGSQETQYF.